This is a list of T cell receptor beta chains from one sample in a study of blood T cells in healthy people across ages. TCRdb passed the 5' RACE reads through MiXCR, listing each CDR3 protein once. The sample yields about a million distinct CDR3 sequences, roughly 43% seen once. The sequenced sample consisted of blood. These receptors all stem from a man between 25 and 39 years old in good health. CDR3s include the opening cysteine and the closing phenylalanine or tryptophan. The D gene is left open where the match is weak. Rows give clone size only sometimes, using once, few, many, or a class for an expanded clone.

>TRBV6-2/TRBV6-3|TRBD1|once|TRBJ2-1
CASRPGQGIGPGFYNEQFF
TGTGCCAGCAGACCTGGACAGGGAATAGGTCCGGGATTTTACAATGAGCAGTTCTTC
>TRBV4-1|TRBD1|NA|TRBJ1-5
CASSPFGQGSGNQPQHF
TGCGCCAGCAGCCCATTTGGACAGGGATCGGGCAATCAGCCCCAGCATTTT
>TRBV27|NA|NA|TRBJ2-3
CTSSPLSTDTQYF
TGTACCAGCAGTCCCCTAAGCACAGATACGCAGTATTTT
>TRBV7-9|NA|few|TRBJ2-3
CASSPPLPRGPGDTQYF
TGTGCCAGCAGCCCGCCGCTTCCGCGGGGGCCAGGAGATACGCAGTATTTT
>TRBV4-1|NA|NA|TRBJ2-1
CASSQPTNEQFF
TGCGCCAGCAGCCAACCAACTAATGAGCAGTTCTTC
>TRBV9|NA|NA|TRBJ2-1
CASSVVDRYEQFF
TGTGCCAGCAGCGTCGTAGATCGCTATGAGCAGTTCTTC
>TRBV7-9|NA|few|TRBJ2-6
CASSLWSVLANVLTF
TGTGCCAGCAGCTTGTGGTCCGTTCTAGCCAACGTCCTGACTTTC
>TRBV20-1|NA|few|TRBJ1-2
CSARVGGRRYGYTF
TGCAGTGCTAGAGTGGGCGGACGCCGCTATGGCTACACCTTC
>TRBV24-1|NA|few|TRBJ1-2
CATSEDSIYGYTF
TGTGCCACCAGTGAGGACAGTATCTATGGCTACACCTTC
>TRBV20-1|NA|few|TRBJ2-1
CSANRDGTYNEQFF
TGCAGTGCTAACCGGGACGGTACCTACAATGAGCAGTTCTTC
>TRBV7-3|TRBD2|few|TRBJ2-3
CASSLRGGRGVSTDTQYF
TGTGCCAGCAGCTTAAGGGGAGGGCGGGGGGTAAGCACAGATACGCAGTATTTT